This T cell receptor (beta chain) was recovered during a study of CD8 T cells in ankylosing spondylitis (dated 2017 in TCRdb). Regarding the complete study: The study set out to find disease-linked TCR variants by profiling T cell receptor beta repertoires in ankylosing spondylitis patients and healthy donors. The whole study cohort included over 85 healthy donors and about two dozen ankylosing spondylitis patients. Peripheral blood was sampled, and synovial fluid was also collected from ankylosing spondylitis patients.

Sequencing relied on an Illumina HiSeq 2500. TCR beta libraries were prepared by quantitative 5'-RACE with molecular barcodes. The authors processed their data as follows. Disease-linked TCR variants were identified with a new computational method built on a probabilistic model of VDJ rearrangement. TCRdb passed the public sequencing reads through fastp at Q25 and MiXCR, retaining productive beta sequences. Identical CDR3 protein sequences are pooled into one entry, listed with their most common genes and DNA. It is TCRdb's table, rather than the study itself, that gives the V and J calls and clone size. The sample table holds about 140,000 distinct CDR3 sequences, of which roughly 8.4% were seen once. More than 7% of the sample is held by the ten biggest clonotypes. Synovial fluid samples were paired with blood samples taken from the same ankylosing spondylitis patients. The CDR3 spans 14 residues, from the cysteine through the phenylalanine. Only CDR3 DNA is held: 42 bases, read in frame from base 1. For CDR1 and CDR2, the germline V gene lists SGHDT and YYEEEE. The V end gives up 8 bases and the J end 0 bases, leaving 6 bases in the junction not matched to a gene.

Overall results and qualifications from the work: Some motif variants were previously reported in synovial fluid and blood of reactive arthritis patients, suggesting common disease-initiation mechanisms. A CD8+ phenotype was shown by the disease-linked clones, which were found at relatively low frequencies in peripheral blood. According to the report, matched synovial fluid samples from ankylosing spondylitis patients were significantly enriched for the disease-linked clones. Blood from ankylosing spondylitis patients appeared to be characterized by a TCR beta motif composed of 7 to 9 highly homologous amino acid variants.

Turning to this clonotype: What this receptor recognizes is not known. Within one base of it there is no much larger clone, and no base qualities were kept.

In this chain, TRBV5-6 is recombined with TRBJ1-1, with 8 bases in between that match TRBD1. The source material was synovial fluid, either unsorted or a sorted T cell fraction (not recorded which). The TCR comes from a male donor with ankylosing spondylitis. Here is the DNA: TGTGCCAGGGCCCCGGGACAGGTGAACACTGAAGCTTTCTTT. Its amino acids are CARAPGQVNTEAFF.